Listed below are T cell receptor beta chains from one sample, sequenced in a study of shared clonotypes between healthy human individuals. The assay was immunoSEQ multiplex PCR, and TCRdb's table has in-frame clones only and misses some. The table includes about 2,500,000 clones, approximately 90% detected once. The sequencing sample was made of naive CD4+ T cells sorted from blood. These receptors were obtained from a man aged 18 to 30 in good health. The CDR3 runs from the conserved cysteine through the conserved F or W. A D gene is named only where the DNA matches it firmly. Clone size is given for some rows only: seen once, a few or many times, or a class if the clone is expanded.

clone size: once; V gene: TRBV7-6; J gene: TRBJ2-7; D gene: .; CDR3 protein: CASSLQDISYEQYF; CDR3 DNA: TGTGCCAGCAGCTTACAGGACATTTCCTACGAGCAGTACTTC
clone size: .; V gene: TRBV10-2; J gene: TRBJ2-3; D gene: .; CDR3 protein: CASSEADRTSTDTQYF; CDR3 DNA: TGCGCCAGCAGTGAGGCCGACAGGACAAGCACAGATACGCAGTATTTT
clone size: .; V gene: TRBV9; J gene: TRBJ1-5; D gene: .; CDR3 protein: CASSVATAGRRNQPQHF; CDR3 DNA: TGTGCCAGCAGCGTAGCTACGGCAGGGAGGCGCAATCAGCCCCAGCATTTT
clone size: .; V gene: TRBV11-1; J gene: TRBJ1-1; D gene: .; CDR3 protein: CASSSRGGWVTEAFF; CDR3 DNA: TGTGCCAGCAGCTCCCGGGGGGGATGGGTCACTGAAGCTTTCTTT
clone size: .; V gene: TRBV19; J gene: TRBJ2-1; D gene: TRBD2; CDR3 protein: CASNQPGLAIYEQFF; CDR3 DNA: TGTGCCAGTAACCAACCGGGACTAGCTATCTATGAGCAGTTCTTC
clone size: .; V gene: TRBV18; J gene: TRBJ1-5; D gene: TRBD1; CDR3 protein: CASSLQGTDQPQHF; CDR3 DNA: TGTGCCAGCTCATTACAGGGGACCGATCAGCCCCAGCATTTT
clone size: .; V gene: TRBV4-1; J gene: TRBJ1-1; D gene: TRBD1; CDR3 protein: CASSQGQGGIEAFF; CDR3 DNA: TGCGCCAGCAGCCAGGGACAGGGGGGGATTGAAGCTTTCTTT
clone size: .; V gene: TRBV5-1; J gene: TRBJ2-3; D gene: TRBD2; CDR3 protein: CASSQSGTTDTQYF; CDR3 DNA: TGCGCCAGCAGCCAGAGCGGGACCACAGATACGCAGTATTTT
clone size: .; V gene: TRBV25-1; J gene: TRBJ2-7; D gene: .; CDR3 protein: CASSVLGVYEQYF; CDR3 DNA: TGTGCCAGCAGTGTTTTAGGGGTGTACGAGCAGTACTTC
clone size: .; V gene: TRBV11-3; J gene: TRBJ2-1; D gene: .; CDR3 protein: CASSHSGNEQFF; CDR3 DNA: TGTGCCAGCAGCCATAGCGGCAATGAGCAGTTCTTC
clone size: .; V gene: TRBV30; J gene: TRBJ1-6; D gene: TRBD1; CDR3 protein: CAWKGQVNSPLHF; CDR3 DNA: TGTGCCTGGAAAGGACAGGTTAATTCACCCCTCCACTTT
clone size: .; V gene: TRBV5-1; J gene: TRBJ1-3; D gene: .; CDR3 protein: CASSNGSGGLTIYF; CDR3 DNA: TGCGCCAGCAGCAACGGCAGTGGAGGGTTAACCATATATTTT
clone size: .; V gene: TRBV5-1; J gene: TRBJ2-1; D gene: TRBD2; CDR3 protein: CASSSSGGDYNEQFF; CDR3 DNA: TGCGCCAGCAGCTCCAGCGGGGGGGACTACAATGAGCAGTTCTTC
clone size: .; V gene: TRBV19; J gene: TRBJ1-1; D gene: TRBD1; CDR3 protein: CASSTQGVNTEAFF; CDR3 DNA: TGTGCCAGTAGTACACAGGGGGTAAACACTGAAGCTTTCTTT
clone size: .; V gene: TRBV2; J gene: TRBJ1-6; D gene: TRBD1; CDR3 protein: CASGDSLYNSPLHF; CDR3 DNA: TGTGCCAGTGGGGACAGCTTATATAATTCACCCCTCCACTTT
clone size: .; V gene: TRBV28; J gene: TRBJ1-5; D gene: .; CDR3 protein: CASSPGTANQPQHF; CDR3 DNA: TGTGCCAGCAGCCCGGGGACGGCCAATCAGCCCCAGCATTTT
clone size: .; V gene: TRBV5-8; J gene: TRBJ1-2; D gene: .; CDR3 protein: CASSLLENYGYTF; CDR3 DNA: TGTGCCAGCAGCTTGTTGGAGAACTATGGCTACACCTTC
clone size: .; V gene: TRBV10-2; J gene: TRBJ2-5; D gene: .; CDR3 protein: CASSESEKTQYF; CDR3 DNA: TGCGCCAGCAGTGAGTCGGAGAAGACCCAGTACTTC
clone size: .; V gene: TRBV11-2; J gene: TRBJ2-1; D gene: TRBD1; CDR3 protein: CASSFTGGINYFNEQFF; CDR3 DNA: TGTGCCAGCAGCTTTACAGGGGGCATTAATTATTTCAATGAGCAGTTCTTC
clone size: .; V gene: TRBV6-5; J gene: TRBJ1-2; D gene: .; CDR3 protein: CASSRAGSGNGYTF; CDR3 DNA: TGTGCCAGCTCCAGGGCAGGGTCGGGTAATGGCTACACCTTC
clone size: .; V gene: TRBV19; J gene: TRBJ2-1; D gene: TRBD1; CDR3 protein: CASLPGTGGYNEQFF; CDR3 DNA: TGTGCCAGCCTCCCCGGGACAGGGGGATACAATGAGCAGTTCTTC
clone size: .; V gene: TRBV5-4; J gene: TRBJ2-3; D gene: .; CDR3 protein: CASSLGHALGNTQYF; CDR3 DNA: TGTGCCAGCAGCTTGGGACATGCCCTGGGAAATACGCAGTATTTT